This passage covers 2 T cell receptor beta chains from one sample sequenced in a study of T cell repertoires in cytomegalovirus infection. No antigens are known for them. MiXCR was run by TCRdb on the reads, yielding one entry per CDR3 protein. The table has roughly 180,000 distinct CDR3 sequences, less than 25% seen once. The sequences come from CD8+ T cells from cultured PBMCs, collected from culture after CMV antigen stimulation. Receptor source: a human donor in good health (CMV status not recorded). Some clones in this sample may be carry-over from other donors' samples.

The sample holds a few counts of this clonotype. The gene calls are TRBV7-9 and TRBJ2-2, with no clear D. This CDR3 contains 12 residues. Per germline, CDR1 SEHNR and CDR2 FQNEAQ (reference sequence). With 7 bases removed from V and 4 bases from J, the gap between germline ends came to 7 bases. This chain's CDR3 is CASNPITGELFF. The CDR3 nucleotides read TGTGCCAGCAACCCTATCACCGGGGAGCTGTTTTTT.

This clonotype was seen a few times. This chain uses TRBV6-2 or TRBV6-3 with TRBJ1-5; 8 bases fit TRBD1. This CDR3 region has 15 residues. Germline V gene sequence: CDR1 MNHEY, CDR2 SVGEGT. With V trimmed by 6 bases and J by 2 bases, 6 bases remained unmatched. The CDR3 nucleotides read TGTGCCAGCAGAGATCCAGGGGGCGGCAATCAGCCCCAGCATTTT. This gives the protein CASRDPGGGNQPQHF.